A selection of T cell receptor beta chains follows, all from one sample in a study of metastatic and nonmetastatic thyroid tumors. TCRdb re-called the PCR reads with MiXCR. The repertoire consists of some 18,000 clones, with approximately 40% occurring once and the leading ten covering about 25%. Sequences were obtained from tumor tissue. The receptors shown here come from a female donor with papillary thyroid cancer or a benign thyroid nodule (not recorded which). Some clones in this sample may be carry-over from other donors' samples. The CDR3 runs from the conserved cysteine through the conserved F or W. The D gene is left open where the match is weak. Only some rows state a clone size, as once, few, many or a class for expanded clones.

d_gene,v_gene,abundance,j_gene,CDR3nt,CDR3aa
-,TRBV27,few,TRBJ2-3,TGTGCCAGCAGCTCCGGCCCGGGGGTAGCCAGAGATACGCAGTATTTT,CASSSGPGVARDTQYF
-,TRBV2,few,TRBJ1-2,TGTGCCAGCAGTTTATTAAGACGGGGCTATGGCTACACCTTC,CASSLLRRGYGYTF
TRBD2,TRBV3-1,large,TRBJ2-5,TGTGCTGCGAGAGGACGGGGGGGAGAGACCCAGTACTTC,CAARGRGGETQYF
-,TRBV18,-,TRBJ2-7,TGTGCCAGCTCACCCCCTGTAGGGGCCTACGAGCAGTACTTC,CASSPPVGAYEQYF
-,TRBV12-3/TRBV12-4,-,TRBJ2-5,TGTGCCAGCAGTCAAGGGGCAGAAGAGACCCAGTACTTC,CASSQGAEETQYF
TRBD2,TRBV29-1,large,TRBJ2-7,TGCAGCGTTGAAGATCGGGGGACTAGCGGAGGCTACGAGCAGTACTTC,CSVEDRGTSGGYEQYF
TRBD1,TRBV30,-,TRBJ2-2,TGTGCCTGTAGTACTGGACAGGGTCGATCCGGGGAGCTGTTCTTT,CACSTGQGRSGELFF
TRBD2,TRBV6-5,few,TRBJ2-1,TGTGCCAGCAGTTACAGCGGGGCGGCCGGGAACTACAATGAGCAGTTCTTC,CASSYSGAAGNYNEQFF
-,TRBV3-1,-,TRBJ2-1,TGTGCCAGCAGCCAAGGACACCTCGCCTACAATGAGCAGTTCTTC,CASSQGHLAYNEQFF
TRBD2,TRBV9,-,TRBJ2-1,TGTGCCAGCAGCGCCGAGGGACTAGCTGGCGAGCAGTTCTTC,CASSAEGLAGEQFF
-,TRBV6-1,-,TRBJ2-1,TGTGCCAGCAGTGTAGGGCGGTCTTCCAATGAGCAGTTCTTC,CASSVGRSSNEQFF
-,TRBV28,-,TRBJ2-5,TGTGCCAGCAGCCTTCGAGAGACCCAGTACTTC,CASSLRETQYF
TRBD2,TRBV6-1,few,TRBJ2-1,TGTGCCAGCAGTGAGGCGGGAGGATCCCACAATGAGCAGTTCTTC,CASSEAGGSHNEQFF
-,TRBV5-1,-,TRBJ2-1,TGCGCCAGCAGCTTGCGGGACAATGAGCAGTTCTTC,CASSLRDNEQFF
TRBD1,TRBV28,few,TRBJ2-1,TGTGCCAGCAGTGAAAAGGGGGCCCCTTCCTACAATGAGCAGTTCTTC,CASSEKGAPSYNEQFF
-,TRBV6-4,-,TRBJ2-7,TGTGCCAGCAGTGACTCGATGCGGGGGTTGGGAGACAGGTCGCCCTACGAGCAGTACTTC,CASSDSMRGLGDRSPYEQYF
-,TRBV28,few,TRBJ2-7,TGTGCCAGCAAGGTTACTATCTCCTTAAACGAGCAGTACTTC,CASKVTISLNEQYF
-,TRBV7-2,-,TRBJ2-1,TGTGCCAGCAGCTTCCCCCCCGCGCTCCAGGGAGGTACCTACAATGAGCAGTTCTTC,CASSFPPALQGGTYNEQFF
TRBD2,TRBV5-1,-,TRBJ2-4,TGCGCCAGCAGCTTCACTAGCGGGGGGGAGAACATTCAGTACTTC,CASSFTSGGENIQYF
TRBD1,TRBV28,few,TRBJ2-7,TGTGCCGTGAGAGAACCCAGGGGGCGCGCCGAGCAGTACTTC,CAVREPRGRAEQYF
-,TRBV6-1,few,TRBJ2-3,TGTGCCAGCAGAGTGACCGGCACAGATACGCAGTATTTT,CASRVTGTDTQYF
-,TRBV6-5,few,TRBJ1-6,TGTGCCAGCAGTTACTCGACGGATTATAATTCACCCCTCCACTTT,CASSYSTDYNSPLHF
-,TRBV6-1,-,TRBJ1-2,TGTGCCAGCTCCGGACGGGGGGGAGATGGCTACACCTTC,CASSGRGGDGYTF
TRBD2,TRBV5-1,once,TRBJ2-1,TGCGCCAGCAGCTTTACGGGAGGACTAGCAGCCTACAATGAGCAGTTCTTC,CASSFTGGLAAYNEQFF